This TCR beta chain derives from a study of Tregs in tolerant kidney transplant recipients. Mixed chimerism was transient after nonmyeloablative marrow transplants from related graft donors. Trimming at V came to 2 bases and at J to 7 bases, leaving 12 bases not matched to a gene. The CDR3 is made up of 18 amino acids. The germline V gene has CDR1 SGHRS and CDR2 YFSETQ. The protocol was immunoSEQ multiplex PCR, while the TCRdb copy is restricted to in-frame clones and leaves out a portion. Of 100,000 or so clones in the sample, roughly 93% are singletons; the top ten hold roughly 1.7%. This chain connects TRBV5-1 to TRBJ2-7; 16 positions match TRBD2. The sample was CD4+ T cells from blood (PBMCs), taken 12 months after the transplant. The clonotype was recovered from a human patient who received a combined kidney and bone marrow transplant. Some T cells may originate from the graft donor. CDR3 loop: CASSFAGLAGGPKSEQYF. CDR3 bases: TGCGCCAGCAGCTTCGCGGGACTAGCGGGAGGGCCGAAAAGTGAGCAGTACTTC.